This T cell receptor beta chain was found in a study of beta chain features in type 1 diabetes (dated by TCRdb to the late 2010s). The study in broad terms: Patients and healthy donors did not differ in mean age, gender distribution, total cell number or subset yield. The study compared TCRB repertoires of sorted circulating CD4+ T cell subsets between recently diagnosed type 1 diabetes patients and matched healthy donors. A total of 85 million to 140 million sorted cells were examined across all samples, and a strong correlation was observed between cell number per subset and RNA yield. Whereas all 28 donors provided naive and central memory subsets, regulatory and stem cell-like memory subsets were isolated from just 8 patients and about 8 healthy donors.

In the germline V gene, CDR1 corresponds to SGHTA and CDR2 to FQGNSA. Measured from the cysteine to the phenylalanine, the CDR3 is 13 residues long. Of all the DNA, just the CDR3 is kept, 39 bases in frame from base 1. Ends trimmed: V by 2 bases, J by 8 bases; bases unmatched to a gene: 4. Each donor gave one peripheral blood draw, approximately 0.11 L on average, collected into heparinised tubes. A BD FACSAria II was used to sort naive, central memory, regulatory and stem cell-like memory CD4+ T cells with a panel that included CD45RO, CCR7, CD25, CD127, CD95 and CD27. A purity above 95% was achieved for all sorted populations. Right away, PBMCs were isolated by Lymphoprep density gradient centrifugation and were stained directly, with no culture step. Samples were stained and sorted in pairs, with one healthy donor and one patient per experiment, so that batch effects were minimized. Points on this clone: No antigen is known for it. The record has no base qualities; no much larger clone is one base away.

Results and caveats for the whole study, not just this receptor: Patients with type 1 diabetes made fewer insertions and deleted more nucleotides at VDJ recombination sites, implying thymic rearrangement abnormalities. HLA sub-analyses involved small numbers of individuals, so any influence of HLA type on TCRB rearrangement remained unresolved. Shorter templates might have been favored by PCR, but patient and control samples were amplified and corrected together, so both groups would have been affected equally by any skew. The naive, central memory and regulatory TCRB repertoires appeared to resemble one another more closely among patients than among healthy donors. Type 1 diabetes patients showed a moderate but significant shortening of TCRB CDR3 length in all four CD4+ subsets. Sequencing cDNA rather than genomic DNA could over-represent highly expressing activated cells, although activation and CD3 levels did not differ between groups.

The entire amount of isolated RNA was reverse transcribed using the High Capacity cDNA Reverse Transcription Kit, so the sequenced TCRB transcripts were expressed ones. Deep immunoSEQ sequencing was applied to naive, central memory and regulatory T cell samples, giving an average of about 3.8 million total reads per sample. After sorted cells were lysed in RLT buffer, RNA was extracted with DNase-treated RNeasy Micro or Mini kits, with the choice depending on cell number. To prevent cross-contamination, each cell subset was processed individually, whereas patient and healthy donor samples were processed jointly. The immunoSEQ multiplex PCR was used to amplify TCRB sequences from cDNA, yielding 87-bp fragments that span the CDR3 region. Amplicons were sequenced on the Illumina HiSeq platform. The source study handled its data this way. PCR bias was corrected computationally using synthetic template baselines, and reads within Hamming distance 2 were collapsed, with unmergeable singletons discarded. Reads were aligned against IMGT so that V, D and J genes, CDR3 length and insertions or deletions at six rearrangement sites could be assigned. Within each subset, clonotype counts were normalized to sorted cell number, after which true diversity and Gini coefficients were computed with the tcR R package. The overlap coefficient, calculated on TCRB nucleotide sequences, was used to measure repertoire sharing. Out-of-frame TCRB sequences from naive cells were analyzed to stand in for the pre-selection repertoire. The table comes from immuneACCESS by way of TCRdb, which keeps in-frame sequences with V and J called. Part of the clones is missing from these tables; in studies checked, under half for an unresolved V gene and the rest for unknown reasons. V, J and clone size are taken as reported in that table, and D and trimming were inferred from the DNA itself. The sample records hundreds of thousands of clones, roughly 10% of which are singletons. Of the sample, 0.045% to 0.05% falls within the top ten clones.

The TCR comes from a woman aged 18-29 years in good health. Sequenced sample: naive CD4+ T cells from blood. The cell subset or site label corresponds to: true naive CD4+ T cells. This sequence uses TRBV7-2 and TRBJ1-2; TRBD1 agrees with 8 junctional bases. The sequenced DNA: TGTGCCAGCAGCTTACCGACAGGGGTCGGCTACACCTTC. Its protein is CASSLPTGVGYTF.